A single count supports the clone carrying this T cell receptor (beta chain). This CDR3 is built from 13 residues. Trimming removed 6 bases at V and 9 bases at J, with 15 bases between. Germline lookup yields CDR1 MNHEY and CDR2 SVGEGT. This sample was taken from a study of blood T cell repertoires in COVID-19. Study-level information: The samples span acute and convalescent COVID-19 from the United States, Italy and Spain. PBMCs, B-cell-depleted T cells, or T cells were the source of the cDNA or gDNA that made up the material.

TCRdb's table, derived via immunoSEQ multiplex PCR, lists solely in-frame clones and lacks some. The profile shows some 130,000 clones, about 90% of them singletons. This receptor was identified in a woman in her forties or fifties who had recovered from COVID-19. Source material: peripheral blood. The chain carries TRBV6-2 or TRBV6-3 and TRBJ2-1; TRBD2 might be the D (5 bases). The CDR3, as DNA: TGTGCCAGCAGCCCTCATAGCGTTGGTGAGCAGTTCTTC. Amino acid sequence: CASSPHSVGEQFF.